Listed below are T cell receptor beta chains from one sample, sequenced in a study of naive and memory T cell subsets. One entry per CDR3 protein, called by TCRdb with MiXCR from the UMI-ligation and nested PCR reads. The sample holds approximately 150,000 distinct CDR3 sequences; over 20% are singletons and the top ten take around 0.11%. Sequencing was performed on naive CD4+ T cells from blood. All receptors come from a human donor in good health. CDR3s include the opening cysteine and the closing phenylalanine or tryptophan. The order of the fields is V gene, CDR3 length, J gene, clone size, D gene, CDR3 DNA, CDR3 protein. D genes are given only for firm matches. Only some rows state a clone size, as once, few, many or a class for expanded clones.

V: TRBV19; length: 13; J: TRBJ1-5; size: once; D: -; DNA: TGTGCCAGTAGTATGGCAGATAATCAGCCCCAGCATTTT; CDR3: CASSMADNQPQHF
V: TRBV24-1; length: 15; J: TRBJ2-3; size: few; D: -; DNA: TGTGCCACCAGTCCATCAGGGCTGAACACAGATACGCAGTATTTT; CDR3: CATSPSGLNTDTQYF
V: TRBV6-5; length: 15; J: TRBJ1-5; size: -; D: -; DNA: TGTGCCAGCAGTTACTCGGGCGGACGCAATCAGCCCCAGCATTTT; CDR3: CASSYSGGRNQPQHF
V: TRBV5-1; length: 13; J: TRBJ1-5; size: -; D: -; DNA: TGCGCCAGCAGCTTGGGAGGGGGACAGCCCCAGCATTTT; CDR3: CASSLGGGQPQHF
V: TRBV20-1; length: 11; J: TRBJ2-5; size: few; D: -; DNA: TGCAGTGCTAGACTAAGAGAGACCCAGTACTTC; CDR3: CSARLRETQYF
V: TRBV10-3; length: 15; J: TRBJ2-1; size: -; D: -; DNA: TGTGCCATCAGCAGTCCCACCCAAGGGCACAATGAGCAGTTCTTC; CDR3: CAISSPTQGHNEQFF
V: TRBV10-3; length: 14; J: TRBJ2-1; size: many; D: TRBD1; DNA: TGTGCCATCAGTCGCGGACAGGGTAAGGATGAGCAGTTCTTC; CDR3: CAISRGQGKDEQFF
V: TRBV6-5; length: 16; J: TRBJ2-5; size: -; D: TRBD1; DNA: TGTGCCAGCAGTTACTCTCGGACAGGGCTGGGGGAGACCCAGTACTTC; CDR3: CASSYSRTGLGETQYF
V: TRBV20-1; length: 12; J: TRBJ1-1; size: many; D: TRBD1; DNA: TGCAGTGCTTCAGGGGGCCTCACTGAAGCTTTCTTT; CDR3: CSASGGLTEAFF
V: TRBV29-1; length: 16; J: TRBJ2-1; size: -; D: TRBD2; DNA: TGCAGCGTTGTTAGCGGGAGGGGCAGCTCCTACAATGAGCAGTTCTTC; CDR3: CSVVSGRGSSYNEQFF
V: TRBV29-1; length: 13; J: TRBJ1-1; size: -; D: -; DNA: TGCAGCGCCCATTTACAGCTGAACACTGAAGCTTTCTTT; CDR3: CSAHLQLNTEAFF
V: TRBV29-1; length: 14; J: TRBJ2-1; size: many; D: TRBD2; DNA: TGCAGCGTTCCCCAGCGGGAGAGCAGAGATGAGCAGTTCTTC; CDR3: CSVPQRESRDEQFF
V: TRBV20-1; length: 17; J: TRBJ2-1; size: few; D: TRBD2; DNA: TGCAGTGCTAGCGGGGAACTAGCGGGTTATTCCTACAATGAGCAGTTCTTC; CDR3: CSASGELAGYSYNEQFF
V: TRBV6-1; length: 12; J: TRBJ2-1; size: few; D: -; DNA: TGTGCCAGCAGTGGAGGGATATATGAGCAGTTCTTC; CDR3: CASSGGIYEQFF
V: TRBV9; length: 15; J: TRBJ2-2; size: -; D: -; DNA: TGTGCCAGCAGCGTAGAAGGCGGGCGCACCGGGGAGCTGTTTTTT; CDR3: CASSVEGGRTGELFF
V: TRBV20-1; length: 14; J: TRBJ1-6; size: -; D: TRBD1; DNA: TGCAGTGCTAGAGAAACAGGGGGCAGTTCACCCCTCCACTTT; CDR3: CSARETGGSSPLHF
V: TRBV6-5; length: 13; J: TRBJ1-1; size: -; D: TRBD1; DNA: TGTGCCAGCAGTAAGGACAGGACGGCTGAAGCTTTCTTT; CDR3: CASSKDRTAEAFF
V: TRBV6-2/TRBV6-3; length: 18; J: TRBJ1-5; size: -; D: -; DNA: TGTGCCAGCAGTTACCGCCAATCCACAGGGTTGGGCAATCAGCCCCAGCATTTT; CDR3: CASSYRQSTGLGNQPQHF
V: TRBV5-5; length: 15; J: TRBJ2-1; size: -; D: TRBD1; DNA: TGTGCCAGCAGCTTGACGGGACAGGTATACAATGAGCAGTTCTTC; CDR3: CASSLTGQVYNEQFF
V: TRBV18; length: 15; J: TRBJ1-6; size: -; D: -; DNA: TGTGCCAGCTCACCAGGACACTTATATAATTCACCCCTCCACTTT; CDR3: CASSPGHLYNSPLHF
V: TRBV5-1; length: 14; J: TRBJ2-7; size: -; D: -; DNA: TGCGCCAGCAGCTTGTTGGGGGAATCCTACGAGCAGTACTTC; CDR3: CASSLLGESYEQYF
V: TRBV12-3/TRBV12-4; length: 15; J: TRBJ1-5; size: -; D: TRBD1; DNA: TGTGCCAGCAGCAAACATGGGACAGTAGATCAGCCCCAGCATTTT; CDR3: CASSKHGTVDQPQHF
V: TRBV20-1; length: 15; J: TRBJ1-5; size: few; D: -; DNA: TGCAGTGCTAGAGTTTCGGAGGATAGCAATCAGCCCCAGCATTTT; CDR3: CSARVSEDSNQPQHF
V: TRBV20-1; length: 11; J: TRBJ1-2; size: -; D: -; DNA: TGCAGTGCTAGAGATCGGGTTGGCTACACCTTC; CDR3: CSARDRVGYTF
V: TRBV5-1; length: 13; J: TRBJ1-5; size: many; D: -; DNA: TGCGCCAGTAAGAGGGACACCGGGCAGCCCCAGCATTTT; CDR3: CASKRDTGQPQHF
V: TRBV6-2/TRBV6-3; length: 13; J: TRBJ1-1; size: few; D: -; DNA: TGTGCCAGCAGTTACTCTGGGGGCACTGAAGCTTTCTTT; CDR3: CASSYSGGTEAFF
V: TRBV7-3; length: 13; J: TRBJ2-2; size: -; D: -; DNA: TGTGCCAGCAGAGTATCCGTGACCGGGGAGCTGTTTTTT; CDR3: CASRVSVTGELFF
V: TRBV5-3; length: 12; J: TRBJ2-7; size: many; D: -; DNA: TGTGCCAGAAGCGACGCTTACTACGAGCAGTACTTC; CDR3: CARSDAYYEQYF
V: TRBV10-3; length: 14; J: TRBJ2-1; size: -; D: TRBD1; DNA: TGTGCCATCGGCGGACAGGACTCCTACAATGAGCAGTTCTTC; CDR3: CAIGGQDSYNEQFF
V: TRBV12-3/TRBV12-4; length: 13; J: TRBJ2-3; size: -; D: -; DNA: TGTGCCAGCAGTTATGGGGATTCAGATACGCAGTATTTT; CDR3: CASSYGDSDTQYF
V: TRBV12-3/TRBV12-4; length: 13; J: TRBJ2-7; size: few; D: -; DNA: TGTGCCAGCAGTCCAGGGATCGCCTACGAGCAGTACTTC; CDR3: CASSPGIAYEQYF
V: TRBV27; length: 15; J: TRBJ2-5; size: once; D: TRBD1; DNA: TGTGCCAGCAGTTTCGACAGGGTAGGGGTAGAGACCCAGTACTTC; CDR3: CASSFDRVGVETQYF
V: TRBV6-1; length: 14; J: TRBJ1-1; size: few; D: -; DNA: TGTGCCAGCAGGTCCTACCAAGGGGGCACTGAAGCTTTCTTT; CDR3: CASRSYQGGTEAFF
V: TRBV20-1; length: 16; J: TRBJ2-5; size: few; D: -; DNA: TGCAGTGCTAAAAAGGGGGCTAGCGGTCCAAAAGAGACCCAGTACTTC; CDR3: CSAKKGASGPKETQYF
V: TRBV5-1; length: 16; J: TRBJ2-7; size: few; D: TRBD1; DNA: TGCGCCAGCAGCTGGAGAACAGGGGGCAGGTCCTACGAGCAGTACTTC; CDR3: CASSWRTGGRSYEQYF
V: TRBV10-3; length: 13; J: TRBJ2-7; size: -; D: -; DNA: TGTGCCACCGGTAGAGGAAACAACTACGAGCAGTACTTC; CDR3: CATGRGNNYEQYF
V: TRBV3-1; length: 14; J: TRBJ2-2; size: -; D: -; DNA: TGTGCCAGCAGCGCCCGGGACGGCACCGGGGAGCTGTTTTTT; CDR3: CASSARDGTGELFF
V: TRBV29-1; length: 12; J: TRBJ2-1; size: many; D: -; DNA: TGCAGCGCACTCCCCGTGGTGTATGAGCAGTTCTTC; CDR3: CSALPVVYEQFF
V: TRBV15; length: 15; J: TRBJ2-2; size: -; D: -; DNA: TGTGCCACCAGCTTTTCGCCAGGGCGCACCGGGGAGCTGTTTTTT; CDR3: CATSFSPGRTGELFF
V: TRBV5-1; length: 15; J: TRBJ2-7; size: -; D: -; DNA: TGCGCCAGCAGCTTCTCCGGGTCGATGACTTACGAGCAGTACTTC; CDR3: CASSFSGSMTYEQYF
V: TRBV7-2; length: 12; J: TRBJ2-5; size: few; D: -; DNA: TGTGCCAGCAGCTTGAGGACCGGGAGCCAGTACTTC; CDR3: CASSLRTGSQYF